This T cell receptor beta chain was retrieved from a study of blood T cell repertoires in COVID-19. Study information: T cells, B-cell-depleted T cells, or PBMCs supplied cDNA or gDNA.

J gave up 1 base and V 3 bases, and 7 bases lay outside the gene matches. The CDR3 contains 18 residues. Germline loops: CDR1 SGHDN, CDR2 FVKESK. Here immunoSEQ multiplex PCR was the method, and the copy in TCRdb shows in-frame clones only, minus some. The sample has just under 90,000 clones; more than 70% are singletons. The chain has TRBV14 and TRBJ1-6, with 9 bases matching TRBD1. Sequenced: peripheral blood. This sequence originates from a man aged 55 to 70 with acute or convalescent COVID-19. CDR3 region: CASSHRTGVGSYNSPLHF. The CDR3 DNA follows: TGTGCCAGCAGCCACAGGACAGGGGTAGGGTCCTATAATTCACCCCTCCACTTT.